The present T cell receptor beta chain was sequenced within a study of shared clonotypes between healthy human individuals. Study summary: Three plates were used per donor for CD4 naive, three for CD4 memory, two for CD8 naive and one for CD8 memory.

Deep was the level used in running the assay. The repertoire was sequenced with immunoSEQ multiplex PCR; TCRdb's copy has only in-frame clones and lacks some. Of 2 million to 3 million clones listed, roughly 93% were seen once; the top ten hold 0.36%. Study results and caveats: Among a handful of donors, approximately 4.6% of naive CD4 clonotypes were found in common.

This clone is a singleton in its sample. Antigen specificity is unknown. Subsets obtained from CD4+ cells comprised CD45RA+ naive and CD45RA-negative memory cells. The clonotype was recovered from a man aged 18 to 35 in good health. Some clones in this sample may be carry-over from other donors' samples. Sequenced input: naive CD4+ T cells from PBMCs. As for subset: CD45RA+ positively selected.

The CDR3 DNA reads TGTGCCAGCAGCTATGGACAGGGGATCATGAACACTGAAGCTTTCTTT. This gives the protein CASSYGQGIMNTEAFF. The chain combines TRBV5-4 with TRBJ1-1; TRBD1 aligns across 9 bases. This CDR3 spans 16 amino acids. With V trimmed by 3 bases and J by 0 bases, 6 bases remained unmatched. Germline CDR1 SGHNT, CDR2 YYREEE (reference sequence).